This T cell receptor beta chain was captured by sequencing in a study of type 1 and type 2 diabetes patients (dated by TCRdb to about 2016). Notes on the research overall: The cohort comprised ten or so type 1 diabetes patients, a few type 2 diabetes patients and about 6 nondiabetic controls recruited in China. Type 2 diabetes patients served as a disease comparison group for the type 1 diabetes patients. The whole study generated about 19 million paired-end reads. Across the study, CD4+ and CD8+ T cells were positively selected from PBMCs using CD4 or CD8 MicroBeads on MACS columns. The study used high-throughput sequencing to profile TCRbeta repertoires and compare individuals with type 1 diabetes, type 2 diabetes and no diabetes. Similar V gene usage was observed when roughly 20-cycle and roughly 25-cycle amplification were compared, suggesting similar primer efficiencies and random PCR bias. The TCRbeta libraries underwent paired-end sequencing on Illumina HiSeq 2000 or MiSeq instruments.

On the study overall, not on this receptor specifically: Because only a limited number of T2D and control samples were sequenced, some T1D-only HECs might also be present in more T2D or control samples. Study groups were not matched for age and gender, which possibly biased interpretation. Only a few highly-expanded CD4+ clones (median one) were found in type 2 diabetes patients, and these clones made up a median approximately 3.8% of reads. Highly correlated V and J gene usage patterns were observed for type 2 diabetes and control samples, with an average of around 0.97 between samples. In both CD4+ and CD8+ T cells, type 2 diabetes repertoires were highly diverse and significantly more diverse than type 1 diabetes repertoires.

There are a few counts of this clonotype. The clone's antigen remains unknown. No quality values exist for individual bases; no much larger clone is one base distant. TCRdb shows the sequencer as Illumina MiSeq. Genomic DNA from sorted T cell subsets served as template for TCRbeta CDR3 amplification. The TCRbeta CDR3 region was amplified by multiplex PCR with 30 forward and 13 reverse primers. PCR products were purified with AMPure XP beads, then indices and adaptors were added in a second approximately 25-cycle PCR. Libraries were gel-purified using the QIAquick Gel Extraction Kit before sequencing. The authors processed their data as follows. Paired-end reads were merged with FLASH and aligned to IMGT V, D and J germline references using IgBLAST. After reads whose alignment identity to germline references fell below 70% were discarded, about 11 million reads remained study-wide. IMGT definitions were followed to assign CDR3 boundaries, reading frame and productivity. A highly-expanded clone was defined as any clone making up 1% or more of reads, and normalized Shannon entropy served as the measure of diversity. Unpaired two-tailed t-tests were used to test for differences in Shannon entropy between groups. TCRdb reran the public reads through fastp at Q25 and MiXCR, keeping productive beta chains. A single entry per CDR3 protein holds the most common genes and DNA from its merged rows. The authors' filters were not applied to this entry. The sample table records under 300,000 distinct CDR3 sequences; roughly 50% of these occur just once. The ten top clones hold approximately 14% of the sample.

All diabetic patients met standard classification criteria for type 1 or type 2 diabetes, with glucose and C-peptide assessed by WHO-recommended methods. Donors with other autoimmune diseases or infections within the previous four weeks were excluded. Roughly 10 milliliters of peripheral blood were collected from each participant. LymphoPrep density separation was used to isolate PBMCs. V gives up 3 bases and J gives up 5 bases, and the segment between their germline ends measures 19 bases. CDR3 length: 17 amino acids, cysteine to phenylalanine. The entry retains the CDR3 DNA only, 51 bases that are in frame from base 1.

This chain is built from TRBV12-3 or TRBV12-4 and TRBJ2-2; TRBD2 is a weak D gene call, 6 bases matching. The sequenced material came from peripheral blood mononuclear cells (PBMCs). The origin of this receptor is a man between 18 and 29 years old with type 2 diabetes. The nucleotides are TGTGCCAGCAGTTTTGGCGCAGTAGAGGGGAGGACCGGGGAGCTGTTTTTT. Its translation reads: CASSFGAVEGRTGELFF.